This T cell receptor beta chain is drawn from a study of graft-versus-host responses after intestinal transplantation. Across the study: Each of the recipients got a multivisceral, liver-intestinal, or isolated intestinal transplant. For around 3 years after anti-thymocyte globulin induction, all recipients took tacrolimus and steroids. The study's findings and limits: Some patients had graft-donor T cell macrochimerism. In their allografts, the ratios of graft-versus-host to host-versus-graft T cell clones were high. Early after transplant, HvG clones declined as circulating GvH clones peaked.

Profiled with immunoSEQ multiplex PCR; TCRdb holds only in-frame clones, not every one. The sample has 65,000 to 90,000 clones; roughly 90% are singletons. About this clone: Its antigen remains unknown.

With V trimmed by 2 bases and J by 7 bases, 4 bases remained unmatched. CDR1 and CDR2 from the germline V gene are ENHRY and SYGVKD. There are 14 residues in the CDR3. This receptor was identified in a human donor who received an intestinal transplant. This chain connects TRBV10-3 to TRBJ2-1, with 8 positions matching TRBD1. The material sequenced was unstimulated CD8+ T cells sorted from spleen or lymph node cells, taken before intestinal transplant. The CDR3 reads CAISEADRGNEQFF. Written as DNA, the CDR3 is TGTGCCATCAGTGAGGCCGACAGGGGTAATGAGCAGTTCTTC.